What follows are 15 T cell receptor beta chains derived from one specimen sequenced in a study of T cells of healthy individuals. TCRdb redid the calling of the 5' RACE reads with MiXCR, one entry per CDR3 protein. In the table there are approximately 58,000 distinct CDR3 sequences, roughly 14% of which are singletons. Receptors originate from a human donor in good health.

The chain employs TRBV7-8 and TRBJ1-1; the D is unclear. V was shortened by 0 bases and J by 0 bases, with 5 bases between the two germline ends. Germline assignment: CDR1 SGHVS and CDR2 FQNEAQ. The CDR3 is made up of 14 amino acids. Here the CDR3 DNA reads TGTGCCAGCAGCTTAGCGCGGCTGAACACTGAAGCTTTCTTT. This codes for CASSLARLNTEAFF.

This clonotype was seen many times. CDR3 protein: CASSLESAGITEAFF. In DNA, the CDR3 is TGTGCCAGCAGCTTAGAGAGCGCCGGCATCACTGAAGCTTTCTTT. This rearrangement joins TRBV7-2 to TRBJ1-1; D is unresolved. The CDR3 loop spans 15 amino acids. Trimming removed 1 base from V and 4 bases from J, with 13 bases in between. Germline CDR1 and CDR2: SGHTA and FQGNSA.

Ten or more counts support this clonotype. Here the CDR3 DNA reads TGCGCCAGCAGTGAGCGACGAGGGGTTACCGGGGAGCTGTTTTTT. Protein: CASSERRGVTGELFF. The chain couples TRBV10-1 to TRBJ2-2; the D gene could be TRBD1 or TRBD2 (5 bases each). The CDR3 sequence is 15 residues long. Germline lookup yields CDR1 WNHNN and CDR2 SYGVQD (reference sequence). The V gene lost 2 bases and the J gene lost 5 bases, with 12 bases spanning the gap.

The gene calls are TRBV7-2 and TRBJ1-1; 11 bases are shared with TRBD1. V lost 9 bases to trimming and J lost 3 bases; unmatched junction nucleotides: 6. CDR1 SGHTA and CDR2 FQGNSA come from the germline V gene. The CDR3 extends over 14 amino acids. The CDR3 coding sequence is TGTGCCAGTAGCCCGGGACAGGGGGACACTGAAGCTTTCTTT. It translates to CASSPGQGDTEAFF.

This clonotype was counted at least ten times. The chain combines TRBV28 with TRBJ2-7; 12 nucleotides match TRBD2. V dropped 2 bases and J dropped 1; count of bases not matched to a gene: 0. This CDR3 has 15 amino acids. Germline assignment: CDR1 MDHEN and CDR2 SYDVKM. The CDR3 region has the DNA TGTGCCAGCAGTTTACTAGCGGGAGGGTCCTACGAGCAGTACTTC. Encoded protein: CASSLLAGGSYEQYF.

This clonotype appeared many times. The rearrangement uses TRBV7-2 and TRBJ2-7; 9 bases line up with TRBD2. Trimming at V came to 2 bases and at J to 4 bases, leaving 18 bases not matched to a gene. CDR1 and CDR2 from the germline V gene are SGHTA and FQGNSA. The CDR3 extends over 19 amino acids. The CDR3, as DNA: TGTGCCAGCAGCTTATTGAGTAATATGGCGGGGGGGCTTCCGTACGAGCAGTACTTC. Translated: CASSLLSNMAGGLPYEQYF.

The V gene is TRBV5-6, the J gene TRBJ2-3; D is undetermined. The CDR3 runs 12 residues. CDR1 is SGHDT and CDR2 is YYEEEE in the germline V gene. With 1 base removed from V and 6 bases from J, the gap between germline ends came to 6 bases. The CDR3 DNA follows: TGTGCCAGCAGCTTGCTGTTGGATACGCAGTATTTT. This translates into CASSLLLDTQYF.

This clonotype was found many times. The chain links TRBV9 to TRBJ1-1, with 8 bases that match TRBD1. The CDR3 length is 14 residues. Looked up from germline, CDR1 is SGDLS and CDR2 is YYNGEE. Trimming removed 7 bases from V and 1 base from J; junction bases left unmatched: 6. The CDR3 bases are TGTGCCAGCGGGACAGGTACGCGGAACACTGAAGCTTTCTTT. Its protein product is CASGTGTRNTEAFF.

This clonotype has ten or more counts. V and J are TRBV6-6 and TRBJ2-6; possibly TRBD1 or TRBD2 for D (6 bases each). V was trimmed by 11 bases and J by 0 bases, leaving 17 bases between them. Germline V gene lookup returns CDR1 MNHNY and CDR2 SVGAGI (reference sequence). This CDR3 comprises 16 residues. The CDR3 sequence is CASQRGVRSGANVLTF. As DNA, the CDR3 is TGTGCCTCCCAGAGGGGGGTACGCTCTGGGGCCAACGTCCTGACTTTC.

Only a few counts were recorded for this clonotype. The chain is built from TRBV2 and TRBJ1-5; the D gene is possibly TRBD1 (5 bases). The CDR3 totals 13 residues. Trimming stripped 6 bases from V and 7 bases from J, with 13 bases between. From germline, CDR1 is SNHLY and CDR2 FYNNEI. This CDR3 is CASRVDSRQPQHF. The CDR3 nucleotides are TGTGCCAGCAGGGTTGACAGTCGACAGCCCCAGCATTTT.

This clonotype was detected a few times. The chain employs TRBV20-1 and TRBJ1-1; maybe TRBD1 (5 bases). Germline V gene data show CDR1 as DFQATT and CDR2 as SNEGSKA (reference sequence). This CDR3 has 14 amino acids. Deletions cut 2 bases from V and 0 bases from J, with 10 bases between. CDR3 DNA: TGCAGTGCTAGACTAGGGGCTTTGAACACTGAAGCTTTCTTT. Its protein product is CSARLGALNTEAFF.

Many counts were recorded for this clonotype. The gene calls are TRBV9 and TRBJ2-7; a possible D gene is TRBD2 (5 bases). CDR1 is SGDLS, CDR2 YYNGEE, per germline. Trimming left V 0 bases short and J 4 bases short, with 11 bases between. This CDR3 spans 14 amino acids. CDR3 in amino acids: CASSVGGQKYEQYF. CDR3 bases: TGTGCCAGCAGCGTAGGCGGGCAGAAATACGAGCAGTACTTC.

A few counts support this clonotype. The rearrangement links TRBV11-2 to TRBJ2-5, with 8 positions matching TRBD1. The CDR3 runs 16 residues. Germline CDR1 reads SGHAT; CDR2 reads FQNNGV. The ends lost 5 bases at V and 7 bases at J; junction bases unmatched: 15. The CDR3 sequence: CASSAGTGQTFGTQYF. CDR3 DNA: TGTGCCAGCAGCGCTGGGACAGGTCAAACTTTTGGGACCCAGTACTTC. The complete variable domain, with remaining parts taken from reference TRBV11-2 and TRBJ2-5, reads EAGVAQSPRYKIIEKRQSVAFWCNPISGHATLYWYQQILGQGPKLLIQFQNNGVVDDSQLPKDRFSAERLKGVDSTLKIQPAKLEDSAVYLCASSAGTGQTFGTQYFGPGTRLLVL.

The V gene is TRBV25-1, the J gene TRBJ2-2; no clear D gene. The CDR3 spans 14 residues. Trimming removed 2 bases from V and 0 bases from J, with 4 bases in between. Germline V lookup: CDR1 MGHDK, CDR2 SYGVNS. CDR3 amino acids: CASSERANTGELFF. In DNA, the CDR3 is TGTGCCAGCAGTGAAAGAGCGAACACCGGGGAGCTGTTTTTT.

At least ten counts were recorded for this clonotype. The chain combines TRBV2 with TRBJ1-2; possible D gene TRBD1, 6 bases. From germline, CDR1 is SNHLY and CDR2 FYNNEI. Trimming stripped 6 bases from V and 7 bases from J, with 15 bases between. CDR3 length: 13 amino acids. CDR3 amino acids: CASRVTGLLGYTF. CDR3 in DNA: TGTGCCAGCAGAGTAACAGGGCTTCTTGGCTACACCTTC. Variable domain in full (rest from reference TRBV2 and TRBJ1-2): EPEVTQTPSHQVTQMGQEVILRCVPISNHLYFYWYRQILGQKVEFLVSFYNNEISEKSEIFDDQFSVERPDGSNFTLKIRSTKLEDSAMYFCASRVTGLLGYTFGSGTRLTVV.